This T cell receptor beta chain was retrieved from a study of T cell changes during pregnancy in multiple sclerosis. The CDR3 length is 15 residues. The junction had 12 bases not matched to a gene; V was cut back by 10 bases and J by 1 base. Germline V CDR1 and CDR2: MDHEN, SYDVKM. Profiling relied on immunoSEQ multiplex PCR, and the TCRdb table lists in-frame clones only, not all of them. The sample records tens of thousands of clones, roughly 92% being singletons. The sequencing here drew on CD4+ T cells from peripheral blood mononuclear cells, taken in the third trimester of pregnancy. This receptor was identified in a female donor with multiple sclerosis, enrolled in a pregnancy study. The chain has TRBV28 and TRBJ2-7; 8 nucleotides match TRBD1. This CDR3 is CAIKRGQDHSYEQYF. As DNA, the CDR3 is TGTGCCATCAAAAGGGGACAGGATCATTCCTACGAGCAGTACTTC.